The rows below give T cell receptor beta chains drawn from one sample of a study of cytomegalovirus exposure and HLA in healthy donors. Profiled with immunoSEQ multiplex PCR; TCRdb holds only in-frame clones, not every one. The ten most abundant clones cover approximately 6.5% of a sample with around 50,000 clones. Sequenced input: PBMCs. Receptors originate from a woman aged 40 to 55 in good health and CMV-seronegative. CDR3s include the opening cysteine and the closing phenylalanine or tryptophan. A D gene is named only where the DNA matches it firmly.

d_call	j_call	v_call	cdr3_nt	cdr3_aa
.	TRBJ1-2	TRBV29-1	TGCAGCGTTGGAGGCGTTCAGGACAAACCCTCCTGGGACTATGGCTACACCTTC	CSVGGVQDKPSWDYGYTF
TRBD2	TRBJ2-3	TRBV18	TGTGCCAGCTCACCACAGACTAGCGGGAGCCGCACAGATACGCAGTATTTT	CASSPQTSGSRTDTQYF
.	TRBJ1-3	TRBV10-3	TGTGCCATCAGTGACGGTCCCTCGTCTGGAAACACCATATATTTT	CAISDGPSSGNTIYF
.	TRBJ1-1	TRBV28	TGTGCCAGCAGTTTAGGAGGGTATGCGCTGAACACTGAAGCTTTCTTT	CASSLGGYALNTEAFF
.	TRBJ2-1	TRBV10-2	TGCGCCAGCAGTGATCAAGTCGGTGAGCAGTTCTTC	CASSDQVGEQFF
TRBD2	TRBJ2-1	TRBV19	TGTGCCAGTAGTATAGGGACTAGCGGGATTGAAGGTGAGCAGTTCTTC	CASSIGTSGIEGEQFF
TRBD1	TRBJ1-1	TRBV6-1	TGTGCCAGCAGTGAGGGCCTAGCCGACAGGGCGGCAGCTTTCTTT	CASSEGLADRAAAFF
.	TRBJ1-6	TRBV7-8	TGTGCCAGCAGCCTCGGGACACCGGATAATTCACCCCTCCACTTT	CASSLGTPDNSPLHF
.	TRBJ2-1	TRBV7-3	TGTGCCAGCAGCATCTCCCGGGAGCCGGACAATGAGCAGTTCTTC	CASSISREPDNEQFF
TRBD1	TRBJ1-2	TRBV7-3	TGTGCCAGCAGCATGCCGGGACAGGGGGGACCAGGAGGCTACACCTTC	CASSMPGQGGPGGYTF
.	TRBJ2-5	TRBV7-9	TGTGCCAGCAGCTCTGGGGTAGGGGCCGGGGAGACCCAGTACTTC	CASSSGVGAGETQYF
.	TRBJ2-7	TRBV4-2	TGTGCCAGCAGCCAAGTATCGGCAGGGCCTTCTGAGCAGTACTTC	CASSQVSAGPSEQYF
TRBD2	TRBJ2-3	TRBV10-3	TGTGCCATAAGCCTACGGGAGGCGGCAGATACGCAGTATTTT	CAISLREAADTQYF
.	TRBJ1-3	TRBV18	TGTGCCAGCTCACCGCAGGGGCCTGGAAACACCATATATTTT	CASSPQGPGNTIYF
.	TRBJ2-7	TRBV28	TGTGCCAGCAACGGGGGTAGCGCCTACGAGCAGTACTTC	CASNGGSAYEQYF
.	TRBJ1-1	TRBV4-2	TGTGCCAGCAGCCAGGATATGGGCTGGAACACTGAAGCTTTCTTT	CASSQDMGWNTEAFF
.	TRBJ2-7	TRBV5-1	TGCGCCAGCAGCCCCCAGGGGGGCGAGCAGTACTTC	CASSPQGGEQYF
TRBD2	TRBJ2-7	TRBV6-4	TGTGCCAGGACTAGCGGGAGGCGTAAGGGCTACGAGCAGTACTTC	CARTSGRRKGYEQYF
TRBD1	TRBJ1-4	TRBV28	TGTGCCAGCAGTCGGACAGGGGCAACTAATGAAAAACTGTTTTTT	CASSRTGATNEKLFF
.	TRBJ1-4	TRBV11-2	TGTGCCAGCAGCTTTACGACAGGAAATGAAAAACTGTTTTTT	CASSFTTGNEKLFF
TRBD1	TRBJ2-7	TRBV6-4	TGTGCCAGCAGTGGCCCCCGGACAGGGAGAAGCTACGAGCAGTACTTC	CASSGPRTGRSYEQYF
TRBD2	TRBJ2-2	TRBV27	TGTGCCAGCAGTTTATCGGGGGAGGGACTCGTCGGGGAGCTGTTTTTT	CASSLSGEGLVGELFF